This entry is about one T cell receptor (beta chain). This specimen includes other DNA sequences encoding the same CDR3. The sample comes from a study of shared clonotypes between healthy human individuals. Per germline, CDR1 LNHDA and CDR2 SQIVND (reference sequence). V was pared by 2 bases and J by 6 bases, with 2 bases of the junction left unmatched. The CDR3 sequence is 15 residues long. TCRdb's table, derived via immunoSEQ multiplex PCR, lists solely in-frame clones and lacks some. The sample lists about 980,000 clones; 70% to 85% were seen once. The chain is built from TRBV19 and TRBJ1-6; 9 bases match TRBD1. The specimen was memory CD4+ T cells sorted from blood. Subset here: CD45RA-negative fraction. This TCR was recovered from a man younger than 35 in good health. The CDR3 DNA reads TGTGCCAGTAGTATAACAGGGGGCGGTAATTCACCCCTCCACTTT. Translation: CASSITGGGNSPLHF.